This T cell receptor beta chain was identified during a study of blood T cells in healthy people across ages. The CDR3 runs to 13 residues. The V gene's germline CDR1 is SQVTM and CDR2 ANQGSEA. V shed 6 bases, J shed 4 bases, and the junction held 4 bases outside the gene matches. A second roughly 6 to 11 cycle PCR used barcoded and J-beta primers. TCRdb processed the 5' RACE reads anew with MiXCR; each CDR3 protein has one entry. The sample consists of some 1,000,000 distinct CDR3 sequences, approximately 26% of them appearing once. Study outcomes and limitations: Among long-lived donors, naive CD4+ cells were more numerous and diversity higher than in aged donors. PBMC samples, being unsorted, prevented any conclusive comparison of naive and antigen-experienced cells.

Samples had at least 7 million PBMCs isolated from them. This clonotype was detected only a few times. What it recognizes is unknown. This sample also appeared in a second study, on T cells of mothers and their children.

This TCR was recovered from a girl aged 2-15 years in good health. This chain joins TRBV29-1 and TRBJ2-5, with 11 bases lining up with TRBD2. The sample comprised blood. The CDR3 here is CSVGGTSGETQYF. The DNA of the CDR3 is TGCAGCGTGGGCGGGACTAGCGGAGAGACCCAGTACTTC.